Each of the 11 T cell receptor beta chains below was sequenced from the same sample in a study of CD8 T cells in ankylosing spondylitis. TCRdb used MiXCR to reprocess the 5' RACE reads, holding one entry per CDR3 protein. Of under 250,000 distinct CDR3 sequences in the sample, around 32% are singletons; the top ten hold roughly 4%. Source material: blood, either unsorted or a sorted T cell fraction (not recorded which). The receptors originated from a male donor with ankylosing spondylitis or in good health (not recorded which).

This clonotype has a handful of counts. This rearrangement joins TRBV5-5 to TRBJ2-3; D unresolved. V shed 4 bases and J shed 0 bases, with 12 bases lying between them. This CDR3 region has 15 residues. The germline gives CDR1 SGHKS, CDR2 YYEKEE (reference sequence). DNA of the CDR3: TGTGCCAGCAGCCCGACATCTACTAGCACAGATACGCAGTATTTT. This encodes CASSPTSTSTDTQYF.

CDR3 nucleotides: TGTGCCAGCACCCTAGGGGGCAGCTCCTATAATTCACCCCTCCACTTT. This encodes CASTLGGSSYNSPLHF. This sequence joins TRBV12-3 or TRBV12-4 and TRBJ1-6; TRBD1 agrees at 7 bases. CDR3 length: 16 amino acids. After removal of 7 bases from V and 0 bases from J, the junction contained 6 bases not matched to a gene.

The chain has TRBV15 and TRBJ2-7, with 8 bases matching TRBD1. Germline V gene sequence: CDR1 LNHNV, CDR2 YYDKDF (reference sequence). The CDR3 length is 13 residues. The CDR3 DNA is TGTGCGACCGGACAGGGAAACTCCTACGAGCAGTACTTC. Encoded protein: CATGQGNSYEQYF.

J is TRBJ1-1 and V is TRBV27; TRBD1 aligns across 7 bases. This CDR3 has 14 amino acids. The junction had 7 bases not matched to a gene; V was cut back by 8 bases and J by 1 base. The germline V gene has CDR1 MNHEY and CDR2 SMNVEV (reference sequence). CDR3 residues: CASRPGTANTEAFF. The CDR3 coding sequence is TGTGCCAGCCGCCCCGGGACAGCGAACACTGAAGCTTTCTTT.

This chain joins TRBV4-1 and TRBJ2-3; D gene ambiguous. Between the trimmed V and J ends, which lost 5 bases and 7 bases, there was a span of 13 bases. This CDR3 is 13 amino acids long. From germline, CDR1 is MGHRA and CDR2 YSYEKL. The CDR3, as DNA: TGCGCCAGCAGCACCCACACCGATTATACGCAGTATTTT. Translation gives CASSTHTDYTQYF.

V gene TRBV24-1 combines with J gene TRBJ2-1; perhaps TRBD1 as D (5 bases). Germline assignment: CDR1 KGHDR and CDR2 SFDVKD. Trimming cost V 4 bases and J 5 bases, with 14 bases left between them. The CDR3 totals 15 residues. CDR3 amino acids: CATSETQGFHNEQFF. Written as DNA, the CDR3 is TGTGCCACCAGTGAGACCCAGGGTTTCCACAATGAGCAGTTCTTC.

The CDR3 DNA is TGTGCCAGCAGCCTTACGACAGGGGGCGCGGGAGATACGCAGTATTTT. Translated, it gives CASSLTTGGAGDTQYF. This chain joins TRBV28 and TRBJ2-3, with TRBD1 matching over 10 bases. Germline CDR1 and CDR2: MDHEN and SYDVKM. The CDR3 sequence is 16 residues long. V shed 6 bases and J 5 bases; nucleotides not matched to a gene: 11.

Only a few counts were recorded for this clonotype. This sequence joins TRBV29-1 and TRBJ2-7; 8 nucleotides match TRBD1. V shed 4 bases and J 1 base; nucleotides not matched to a gene: 6. From germline, CDR1 is SQVTM and CDR2 ANQGSEA. The CDR3 spans 14 residues. This CDR3 is CSVGHRGLSYEQYF. The CDR3 nucleotides are TGCAGCGTTGGCCACAGGGGGTTGTCCTACGAGCAGTACTTC.

CDR3 sequence: CSARRNSANEKLFF. The CDR3 region has the DNA TGCAGTGCTAGGAGGAACAGCGCTAATGAAAAACTGTTTTTT. The chain recombines TRBV20-1 with TRBJ1-4; D not certain. This CDR3 contains 14 residues. The germline V and J ends were trimmed by 3 bases and 3 bases, with 11 bases remaining between them. Germline values: CDR1 DFQATT, CDR2 SNEGSKA (reference sequence).

This chain joins TRBV9 and TRBJ2-1; D gene uncertain. Germline CDR1 is SGDLS and CDR2 is YYNGEE. V lost 4 bases and J 6 bases, leaving 11 bases between the germline ends. The CDR3 loop spans 13 amino acids. This CDR3 is CASSPALVNEQFF. DNA of the CDR3: TGTGCCAGCAGCCCGGCTCTTGTCAATGAGCAGTTCTTC.

V is TRBV7-9 and J is TRBJ1-5; D is ambiguous. The CDR3 spans 14 residues. The germline V and J ends were trimmed by 5 bases and 6 bases, with 14 bases remaining between them. The V gene's germline CDR1 is SEHNR and CDR2 FQNEAQ (reference sequence). The CDR3 sequence is CASSPVYPGQPQHF. In nucleotides, the CDR3 is TGTGCCAGCAGCCCCGTGTACCCGGGTCAGCCCCAGCATTTT.